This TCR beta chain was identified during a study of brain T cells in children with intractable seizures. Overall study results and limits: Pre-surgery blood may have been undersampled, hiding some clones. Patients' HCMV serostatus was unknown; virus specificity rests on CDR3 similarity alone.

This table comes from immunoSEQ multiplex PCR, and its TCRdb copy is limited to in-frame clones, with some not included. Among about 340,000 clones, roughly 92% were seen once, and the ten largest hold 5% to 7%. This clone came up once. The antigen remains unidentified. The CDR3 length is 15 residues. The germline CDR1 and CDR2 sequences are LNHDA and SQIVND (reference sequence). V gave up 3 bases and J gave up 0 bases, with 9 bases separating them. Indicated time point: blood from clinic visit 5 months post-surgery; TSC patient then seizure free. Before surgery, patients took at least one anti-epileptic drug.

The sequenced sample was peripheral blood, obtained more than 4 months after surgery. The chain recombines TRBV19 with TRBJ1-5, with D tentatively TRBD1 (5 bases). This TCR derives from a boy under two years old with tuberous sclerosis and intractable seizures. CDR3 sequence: CASSIEGNSNQPQHF. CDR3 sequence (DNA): TGTGCCAGTAGTATTGAGGGGAATAGCAATCAGCCCCAGCATTTT.